This is a list of T cell receptor beta chains from one sample in a study of chemoradiotherapy in HPV16-positive cancers. Data came from immunoSEQ multiplex PCR; TCRdb stores just in-frame clones and leaves some out. The sample carries approximately 12,000 clones, 90% to 95% recorded once. Sequencing was performed on blood, taken from a patient who underwent chemoradiotherapy. The source of these receptors is a human donor with HPV-associated anogenital cancer. CDR3s include the opening cysteine and the closing phenylalanine or tryptophan. Each record gives: clone size, J gene, D gene, V gene, CDR3 protein, CDR3 DNA. D genes are given only for firm matches. A clone size is listed for some rows: how often the clone was seen (once, few, many), or a class if it is expanded.

clone_size: -
j_call: TRBJ2-1
d_call: -
v_call: TRBV29-1
cdr3_aa: CSVELRDSYNEQFF
cdr3_nt: TGCAGCGTTGAATTGAGAGACTCCTACAATGAGCAGTTCTTC

clone_size: -
j_call: TRBJ2-7
d_call: -
v_call: TRBV7-8
cdr3_aa: CASSLESGSTYEQYF
cdr3_nt: TGTGCCAGCAGCTTAGAATCGGGGAGCACCTACGAGCAGTACTTC

clone_size: -
j_call: TRBJ2-1
d_call: -
v_call: TRBV5-1
cdr3_aa: CASSLEGRRAWINEQFF
cdr3_nt: TGCGCCAGCAGTCTGGAGGGACGCAGGGCTTGGATCAATGAGCAGTTCTTC

clone_size: -
j_call: TRBJ1-1
d_call: -
v_call: TRBV19
cdr3_aa: CASSSWVGTEAFF
cdr3_nt: TGTGCCAGTAGTAGTTGGGTAGGCACTGAAGCTTTCTTT

clone_size: -
j_call: TRBJ2-7
d_call: TRBD2
v_call: TRBV11-2
cdr3_aa: CASSSQAGGYEQYF
cdr3_nt: TGTGCCAGCAGCTCCCAGGCGGGGGGCTACGAGCAGTACTTC

clone_size: once
j_call: TRBJ2-1
d_call: TRBD2
v_call: TRBV11-2
cdr3_aa: CASSLKNSGNEQFF
cdr3_nt: TGTGCCAGCAGCTTAAAAAATAGCGGGAATGAGCAGTTCTTC

clone_size: -
j_call: TRBJ2-1
d_call: -
v_call: TRBV6-5
cdr3_aa: CASAPGPYNEQFF
cdr3_nt: TGTGCCAGTGCCCCCGGGCCCTACAATGAGCAGTTCTTC

clone_size: -
j_call: TRBJ1-5
d_call: -
v_call: TRBV19
cdr3_aa: CASSIVEGNQPQHF
cdr3_nt: TGTGCCAGTAGTATAGTTGAGGGGAATCAGCCCCAGCATTTT

clone_size: -
j_call: TRBJ1-1
d_call: -
v_call: TRBV7-9
cdr3_aa: CASSLGRSHNTEAFF
cdr3_nt: TGTGCCAGCAGCTTAGGGCGCAGCCACAACACTGAAGCTTTCTTT

clone_size: -
j_call: TRBJ2-7
d_call: -
v_call: TRBV11-2
cdr3_aa: CASSLWIGLSYEQYF
cdr3_nt: TGTGCCAGCAGCTTATGGATAGGCTTATCCTACGAGCAGTACTTC

clone_size: -
j_call: TRBJ1-1
d_call: -
v_call: TRBV19
cdr3_aa: CASNGVMNTEAFF
cdr3_nt: TGTGCCAGTAATGGCGTTATGAACACTGAAGCTTTCTTT

clone_size: -
j_call: TRBJ2-1
d_call: TRBD1
v_call: TRBV7-3
cdr3_aa: CASSTDRGYEQFF
cdr3_nt: TGTGCCAGCAGCACGGACAGGGGCTATGAGCAGTTCTTC

clone_size: -
j_call: TRBJ2-5
d_call: TRBD1
v_call: TRBV7-9
cdr3_aa: CASSFEGAGETQYF
cdr3_nt: TGTGCCAGCAGCTTCGAGGGGGCAGGGGAGACCCAGTACTTC

clone_size: -
j_call: TRBJ1-2
d_call: TRBD1
v_call: TRBV6-6
cdr3_aa: CASREIQGTSYGYTF
cdr3_nt: TGTGCCAGCAGGGAAATACAGGGGACATCCTATGGCTACACCTTC

clone_size: -
j_call: TRBJ2-7
d_call: -
v_call: TRBV6-1
cdr3_aa: CASSDRTGKVPYEQYF
cdr3_nt: TGTGCCAGCAGTGATCGTACAGGGAAAGTACCCTACGAGCAGTACTTC

clone_size: -
j_call: TRBJ2-2
d_call: -
v_call: TRBV2
cdr3_aa: CASSQNSVRELFF
cdr3_nt: TGTGCCAGCAGTCAGAATTCAGTTCGGGAGCTGTTTTTT

clone_size: -
j_call: TRBJ2-2
d_call: -
v_call: TRBV30
cdr3_aa: CAWSLAYTGELFF
cdr3_nt: TGTGCCTGGAGTCTAGCTTACACCGGGGAGCTGTTTTTT

clone_size: -
j_call: TRBJ1-4
d_call: TRBD1
v_call: TRBV6-5
cdr3_aa: CASSYSPGPGGEKLFF
cdr3_nt: TGTGCCAGCAGTTACTCGCCGGGTCCAGGGGGAGAAAAACTGTTTTTT

clone_size: once
j_call: TRBJ1-4
d_call: TRBD1
v_call: TRBV2
cdr3_aa: CASSLRGTGDNEKLFF
cdr3_nt: TGTGCCAGCAGTCTACGTGGGACAGGTGATAATGAAAAACTGTTTTTT

clone_size: -
j_call: TRBJ2-7
d_call: -
v_call: TRBV7-9
cdr3_aa: CASSPGSTYEQYF
cdr3_nt: TGTGCCAGCAGCCCGGGATCCACCTACGAGCAGTACTTC